A single sample gave rise to the 11 T cell receptor beta chains below, sequenced in a study of cytomegalovirus exposure and HLA in healthy donors. The PCR ran on 60 Vbeta and 13 Jbeta primers. Clones were sequenced by immunoSEQ multiplex PCR, and TCRdb holds only the in-frame ones, with some missing. The sample contains some 75,000 clones, under 80% of which appear only once. Sequencing used PBMCs. These TCRs come from a man younger than 35 in good health and CMV-seropositive.

V and J are TRBV11-2 and TRBJ2-7; D is possibly TRBD1 (5 bases). Germline V gives CDR1 SGHAT, CDR2 FQNNGV. The CDR3 is 12 amino acids. Between the trimmed V and J ends, which lost 3 bases and 4 bases, there was a span of 7 bases. In DNA, the CDR3 is TGTGCCAGCAGCTTGGACATTTACGAGCAGTACTTC. This codes for CASSLDIYEQYF.

The chain recombines TRBV5-1 with TRBJ1-1; 11 nucleotides line up with TRBD1. The V segment lost 5 bases and the J segment 5 bases; nucleotides outside the gene matches: 5. The CDR3 is made up of 14 amino acids. From germline, CDR1 is SGHRS and CDR2 YFSETQ. In DNA form, the CDR3 reads TGCGCCAGCAGTTCCGGGACAGGGGGAACTGAAGCTTTCTTT. This encodes CASSSGTGGTEAFF.

This chain connects TRBV28 to TRBJ2-7; D is uncertain. V gave up 2 bases and J gave up 7 bases, with 9 bases separating them. Germline lookup yields CDR1 MDHEN and CDR2 SYDVKM. The CDR3 has 12 amino acids. The CDR3 nucleotides are TGTGCCAGCAGTTTACCCCCCTCTGAGCAGTACTTC. Amino acids: CASSLPPSEQYF.

V is TRBV28 and J is TRBJ1-5; 8 positions agree with TRBD1. This CDR3 region has 20 residues. CDR1 and CDR2 (germline): MDHEN, SYDVKM. With V trimmed by 4 bases and J by 2 bases, 19 bases remained unmatched. CDR3 DNA sequence: TGTGCCAGCAGTTGGGGCGGCGGACAGGGTTTAGGGTATCGCAATCAGCCCCAGCATTTT. Encoded protein: CASSWGGGQGLGYRNQPQHF.

This chain connects TRBV7-6 to TRBJ1-2; TRBD1 aligns across 11 bases. After removal of 5 bases from V and 1 base from J, the junction contained 6 bases not matched to a gene. Germline lookup yields CDR1 SGHVS and CDR2 FNYEAQ. There are 16 residues in the CDR3. The DNA for the CDR3 is TGTGCCAGCAGCCCCCGGGACAGGGGGATTAACTATGGCTACACCTTC. The encoded protein is CASSPRDRGINYGYTF.

The chain has TRBV29-1 and TRBJ2-7; maybe TRBD2 (6 bases). The CDR3 consists of 10 residues. V lost 6 bases to trimming and J lost 7 bases, with 10 bases between them. Germline assignment: CDR1 SQVTM and CDR2 ANQGSEA. Here the CDR3 reads CSVGAGEQYF. The CDR3 DNA reads as TGCAGCGTAGGGGCGGGGGAGCAGTACTTC.

The genes are TRBV28 and TRBJ1-4; TRBD1 agrees at 9 bases. The CDR3 has 13 amino acids. Germline V gives CDR1 MDHEN, CDR2 SYDVKM. V lost 5 bases, J lost 7 bases, and 2 bases stayed unmatched. This chain's CDR3 is CASSRTGAEKLFF. CDR3 DNA sequence: TGTGCCAGCAGTAGGACAGGGGCTGAAAAACTGTTTTTT.

The chain employs TRBV4-2 and TRBJ2-1, with D possibly matching TRBD2 (6 bases). The CDR3 is 12 amino acids. In germline, CDR1 is LGHNA, CDR2 YNFKEQ. With 6 bases removed from V and 8 bases from J, the gap between germline ends came to 11 bases. DNA of the CDR3: TGTGCCAGCAGTCGCGGGGAGCATGAGCAGTTCTTC. Its translation: CASSRGEHEQFF.

The rearrangement joins TRBV13 to TRBJ1-1; D remains unclear. The CDR3 consists of 11 residues. Germline-derived CDR1 and CDR2 are PRHDT and FYEKMQ (reference sequence). Between the trimmed V and J ends, which lost 5 bases and 2 bases, there was a span of 3 bases. Written as DNA, the CDR3 is TGTGCCAGCAGCAGCAACACTGAAGCTTTCTTT. Translated, it gives CASSSNTEAFF.

This clone was counted only a few times. The genes are TRBV11-2 and TRBJ2-7, with D possibly being TRBD1 (6 bases). The CDR3 loop spans 14 amino acids. Germline-derived CDR1 and CDR2 are SGHAT and FQNNGV. The ends were cut back, 2 bases at V and 6 bases at J, with 14 bases in the middle. In DNA form, the CDR3 reads TGTGCCAGCAGCTTAAGGACGGCGGACAGCGAGCAGTACTTC. This translates into CASSLRTADSEQYF.

This chain links TRBV19 with TRBJ2-7; 7 positions match TRBD1. This CDR3 comprises 14 residues. V lost 6 bases and J lost 2; bases outside the gene matches: 7. CDR1 is LNHDA, CDR2 SQIVND, per germline (reference sequence). Here the CDR3 DNA reads TGTGCCAGTAGGAGGACAGGCATTGCCTACGAGCAGTACTTC. The encoded protein is CASRRTGIAYEQYF. Using reference TRBV19 and TRBJ2-7 for the parts outside the CDR3, the full variable domain is DGGITQSPKYLFRKEGQNVTLSCEQNLNHDAMYWYRQDPGQGLRLIYYSQIVNDFQKGDIAEGYSVSREKKESFPLTVTSAQKNPTAFYLCASRRTGIAYEQYFGPGTRLTVT.